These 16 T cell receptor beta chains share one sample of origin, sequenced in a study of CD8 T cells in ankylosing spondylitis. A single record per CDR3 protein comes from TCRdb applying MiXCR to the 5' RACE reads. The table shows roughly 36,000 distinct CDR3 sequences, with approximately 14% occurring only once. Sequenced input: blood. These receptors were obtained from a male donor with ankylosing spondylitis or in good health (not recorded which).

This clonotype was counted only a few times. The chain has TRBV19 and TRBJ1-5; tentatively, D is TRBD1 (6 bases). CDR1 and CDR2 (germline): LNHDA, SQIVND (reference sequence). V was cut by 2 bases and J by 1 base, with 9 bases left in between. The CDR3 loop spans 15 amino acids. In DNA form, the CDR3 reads TGTGCCAGTAGTATACAGGGGTGGAGCAATCAGCCCCAGCATTTT. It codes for CASSIQGWSNQPQHF.

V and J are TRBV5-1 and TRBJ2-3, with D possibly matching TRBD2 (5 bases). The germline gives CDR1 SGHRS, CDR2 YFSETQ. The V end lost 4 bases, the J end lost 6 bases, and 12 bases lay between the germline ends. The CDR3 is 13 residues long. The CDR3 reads CASSLLERDTQYF. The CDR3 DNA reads TGCGCCAGCAGCCTACTAGAGAGGGATACGCAGTATTTT.

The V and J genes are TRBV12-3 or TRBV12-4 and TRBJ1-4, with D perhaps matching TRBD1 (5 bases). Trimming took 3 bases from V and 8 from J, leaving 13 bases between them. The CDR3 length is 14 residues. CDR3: CASSFSGPYEKLFF. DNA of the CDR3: TGTGCCAGCAGTTTCTCAGGGCCGTACGAAAAACTGTTTTTT.

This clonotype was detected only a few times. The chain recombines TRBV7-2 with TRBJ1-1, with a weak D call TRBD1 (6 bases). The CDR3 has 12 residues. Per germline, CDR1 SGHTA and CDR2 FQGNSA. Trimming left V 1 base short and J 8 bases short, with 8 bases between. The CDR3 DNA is TGTGCCAGCAGCTTAGTACAGGGAGAAGCTTTCTTT. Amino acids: CASSLVQGEAFF.

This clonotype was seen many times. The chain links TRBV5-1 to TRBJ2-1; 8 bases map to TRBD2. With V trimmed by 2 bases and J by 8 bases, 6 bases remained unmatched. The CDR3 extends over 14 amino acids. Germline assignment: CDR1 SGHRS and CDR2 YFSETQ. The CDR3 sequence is CASSFDSGVDEQFF. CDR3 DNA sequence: TGCGCCAGCAGCTTTGATAGCGGGGTCGATGAGCAGTTCTTC.

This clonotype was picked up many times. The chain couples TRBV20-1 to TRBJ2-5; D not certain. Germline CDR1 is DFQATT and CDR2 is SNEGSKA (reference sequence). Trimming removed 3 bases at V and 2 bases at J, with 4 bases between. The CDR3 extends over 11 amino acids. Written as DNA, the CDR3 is TGCAGTGCTAGCGAGCAAGAGACCCAGTACTTC. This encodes CSASEQETQYF.

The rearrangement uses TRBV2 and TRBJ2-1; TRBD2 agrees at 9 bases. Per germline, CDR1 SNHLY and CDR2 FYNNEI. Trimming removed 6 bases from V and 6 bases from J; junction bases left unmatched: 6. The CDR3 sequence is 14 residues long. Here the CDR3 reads CASRKPTSGNEQFF. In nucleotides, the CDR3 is TGTGCCAGCAGGAAACCGACTAGCGGCAATGAGCAGTTCTTC. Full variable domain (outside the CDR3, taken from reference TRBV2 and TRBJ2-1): EPEVTQTPSHQVTQMGQEVILRCVPISNHLYFYWYRQILGQKVEFLVSFYNNEISEKSEIFDDQFSVERPDGSNFTLKIRSTKLEDSAMYFCASRKPTSGNEQFFGPGTRLTVL.

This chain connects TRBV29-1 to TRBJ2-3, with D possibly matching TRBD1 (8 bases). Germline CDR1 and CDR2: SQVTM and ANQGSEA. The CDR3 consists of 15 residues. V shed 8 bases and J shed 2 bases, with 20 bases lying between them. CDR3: CSLGGTGFPTDTQYF. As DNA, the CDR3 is TGCAGCTTGGGGGGGACAGGATTCCCCACAGATACGCAGTATTTT.

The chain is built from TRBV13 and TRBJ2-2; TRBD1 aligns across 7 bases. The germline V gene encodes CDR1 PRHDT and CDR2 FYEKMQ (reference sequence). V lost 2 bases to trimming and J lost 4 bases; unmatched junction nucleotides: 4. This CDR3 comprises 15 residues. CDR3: CASSLRGPGTGELFF. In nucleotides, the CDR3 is TGTGCCAGCAGCTTAAGGGGGCCGGGCACCGGGGAGCTGTTTTTT.

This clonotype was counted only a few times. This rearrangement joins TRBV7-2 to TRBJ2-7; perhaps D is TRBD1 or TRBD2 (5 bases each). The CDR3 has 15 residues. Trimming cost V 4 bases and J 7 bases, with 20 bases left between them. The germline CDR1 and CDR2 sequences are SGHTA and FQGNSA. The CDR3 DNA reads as TGTGCCAGCAGCTCGAGAGGGGCCCCCTTGGGGGAGCAGTACTTC. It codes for CASSSRGAPLGEQYF.

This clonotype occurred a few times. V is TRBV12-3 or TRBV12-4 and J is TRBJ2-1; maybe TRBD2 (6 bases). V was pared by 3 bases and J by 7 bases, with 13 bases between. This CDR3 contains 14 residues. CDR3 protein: CASSFLPGVNEQFF. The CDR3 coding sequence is TGTGCCAGCAGTTTTCTTCCGGGAGTAAATGAGCAGTTCTTC.

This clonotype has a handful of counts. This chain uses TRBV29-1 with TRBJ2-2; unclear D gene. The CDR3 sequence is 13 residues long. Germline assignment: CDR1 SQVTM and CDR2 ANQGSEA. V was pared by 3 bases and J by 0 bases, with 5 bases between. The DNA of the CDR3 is TGCAGCGTTGATTCCGCGAACACCGGGGAGCTGTTTTTT. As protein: CSVDSANTGELFF.

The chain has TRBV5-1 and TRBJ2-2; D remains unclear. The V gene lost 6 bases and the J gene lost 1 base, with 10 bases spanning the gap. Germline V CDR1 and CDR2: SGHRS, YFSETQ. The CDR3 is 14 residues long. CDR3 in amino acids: CASKVRQNTGELFF. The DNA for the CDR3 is TGCGCCAGCAAGGTCAGACAGAACACCGGGGAGCTGTTTTTT.

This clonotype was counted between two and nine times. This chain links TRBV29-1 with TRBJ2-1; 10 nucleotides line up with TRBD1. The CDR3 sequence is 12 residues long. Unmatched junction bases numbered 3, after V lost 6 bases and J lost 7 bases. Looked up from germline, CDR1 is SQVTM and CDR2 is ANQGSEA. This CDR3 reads CSVGQGLNEQFF. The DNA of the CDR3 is TGCAGCGTGGGACAGGGGTTGAATGAGCAGTTCTTC.

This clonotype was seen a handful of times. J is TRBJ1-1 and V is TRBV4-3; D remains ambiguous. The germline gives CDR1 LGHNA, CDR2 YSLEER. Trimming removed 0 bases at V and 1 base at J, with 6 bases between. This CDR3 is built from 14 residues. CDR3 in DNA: TGCGCCAGCAGCCAAGATCTGGGGAACACTGAAGCTTTCTTT. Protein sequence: CASSQDLGNTEAFF.

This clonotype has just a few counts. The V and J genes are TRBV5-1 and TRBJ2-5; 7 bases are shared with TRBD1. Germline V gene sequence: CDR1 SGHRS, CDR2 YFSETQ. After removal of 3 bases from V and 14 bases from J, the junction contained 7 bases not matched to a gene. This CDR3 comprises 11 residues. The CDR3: CASSSDRRYYF. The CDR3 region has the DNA TGCGCCAGCAGCTCGGACAGGCGTTACTACTTC.